This TCR beta chain appears in the sequencing data of a study of OX40 agonist ivuxolimab in advanced cancers. TCRdb's copy holds only in-frame clones and misses some; the assay was immunoSEQ multiplex PCR. Counted here are about 42,000 clones, 75% to 85% occurring once; the ten biggest clones make up roughly 2.5%. From germline, CDR1 is MNHNY and CDR2 SVGAGI (reference sequence). Between the trimmed V and J ends, which lost 8 bases and 0 bases, there was a span of 10 bases. CDR3 length: 13 amino acids. The chain combines TRBV6-6 with TRBJ1-1; D unclear. The clonotype comes from an adult with an advanced solid tumor such as melanoma, head and neck, liver or kidney cancer. The source was CD4+ or CD8+ T cells sorted from blood, collected in a trial of the OX40 agonist ivuxolimab. The CDR3 DNA sequence: TGTGCCAGCGTATCCAATATGAACACTGAAGCTTTCTTT. It translates to CASVSNMNTEAFF.